This note documents a single T cell receptor (beta chain) sequence. The data derive from a study of control samples from healthy donors and cancer patients. The data were produced by immunoSEQ multiplex PCR, yet TCRdb's version contains in-frame clones alone and is incomplete. This table holds 210,000 or so clones, 90% to 95% found once. Germline trimming cut 7 bases from V and 4 bases from J; bases unmatched to any gene: 4. Per the germline V gene, CDR1 is LGHDT and CDR2 is YNNKEL (reference sequence). The CDR3 sequence is 15 residues long. The TCR was taken from a man aged 25-40 years in good health. Sequencing was done on a sample of blood. The J gene is TRBJ2-2, the V gene TRBV3-1 (or the pseudogene TRBV3-2); TRBD1 matches at 12 bases. The CDR3 here is CASTRDRGRTGELFF. CDR3 sequence (DNA): TGTGCCAGCACCCGGGACAGGGGGCGCACCGGGGAGCTGTTTTTT.